Listed here are 14 T cell receptor beta chains from one sample, sequenced in a study of radiation and T cells in renal cell carcinoma. Noted time point: blood 2 weeks post-SBRT. The treatment denotes: 15 Gy SBRT to primary tumor, nephrectomy 4 weeks later. TCRdb's copy holds only in-frame clones and misses some; the assay was immunoSEQ multiplex PCR. The sample records under 150,000 clones, over 75% being singletons. The sample was blood, taken from a patient whose treatment included radiotherapy and nephrectomy. Every receptor here comes from a woman aged 55-69 years with renal cell carcinoma.

The V and J genes are TRBV6-1 and TRBJ1-3, with D uncertain. Per the germline V gene, CDR1 is MNHNS and CDR2 is SASEGT. There are 14 residues in the CDR3. V was cut by 4 bases and J by 0 bases, with 7 bases left in between. The CDR3 reads CASSGTSSGNTIYF. For the CDR3, the DNA is TGTGCCAGCAGTGGTACGAGCTCTGGAAACACCATATATTTT.

This rearrangement joins TRBV6-5 to TRBJ2-5; 10 positions match TRBD1. The J call may be wrong; the DNA end is better matched by TRBJ2-7. This CDR3 has 13 amino acids. Germline CDR1 MNHEY, CDR2 SVGAGI. The CDR3 coding sequence is TGTGCCAGCCTGGGACAGGGGTCTCGCGAGCAGTACTTC. Translating gives CASLGQGSREQYF.

The chain carries TRBV6-1 and TRBJ1-2, with 8 bases lining up with TRBD1. This CDR3 has 15 amino acids. From germline, CDR1 is MNHNS and CDR2 SASEGT. The J segment lost 4 bases and the V segment lost 0 bases, leaving 4 bases of the junction unmatched. The CDR3 nucleotides read TGTGCCAGCAGTGAAGCGGGGACAGGTGCCTATGGCTACACCTTC. It translates to CASSEAGTGAYGYTF.

The genes are TRBV10-3 and TRBJ2-2; TRBD2 matches at 16 bases. The germline V gene encodes CDR1 ENHRY and CDR2 SYGVKD. The junction had 4 bases not matched to a gene; V was cut back by 4 bases and J by 2 bases. There are 18 residues in the CDR3. CDR3 sequence reads: CAISAGTSGRANTGELFF. DNA for the CDR3: TGTGCCATCAGTGCCGGGACTAGCGGGAGGGCCAACACCGGGGAGCTGTTTTTT.

The chain combines TRBV9 with TRBJ1-2, with 7 bases identical to TRBD1. The CDR3 covers 14 residues. J gave up 8 bases and V 2 bases, and 9 bases lay outside the gene matches. Germline V gene lookup returns CDR1 SGDLS and CDR2 YYNGEE. Here the CDR3 DNA reads TGTGCCAGCAGCGTGAGACAGGGTAGTTACGGCTACACCTTC. Its translation is CASSVRQGSYGYTF.

This clone has only one observation. The chain recombines TRBV5-6 with TRBJ1-2, with 7 bases aligning to TRBD1. The germline gives CDR1 SGHDT, CDR2 YYEEEE. CDR3 size: 14 residues. Written as DNA, the CDR3 is TGTGCGAGTATCACCAGGGGGGAGGACTATGGCTACACCTTC. This sequence encodes CASITRGEDYGYTF.

The chain links TRBV18 to TRBJ1-5; D unresolved. The CDR3 is 12 amino acids. Germline V gene sequence: CDR1 KGHSH, CDR2 LQKENI. Trimming took off 4 bases at V and 8 bases at J, with 9 bases between the two ends. CDR3 sequence reads: CASSLDREPQHF. CDR3 DNA: TGTGCCAGCTCACTAGATCGGGAGCCCCAGCATTTT.

The chain employs TRBV28 and TRBJ2-5, with a weak D call TRBD1 (6 bases). This CDR3 has 16 residues. Trimming left V 5 bases short and J 0 bases short, with 16 bases between. Looked up from germline, CDR1 is MDHEN and CDR2 is SYDVKM. The CDR3 DNA reads TGTGCCAGCAGTGCCTCGACAAGGGGGTACCAAGAGACCCAGTACTTC. This gives the protein CASSASTRGYQETQYF.

This clone was counted a few times. Within the sample, other DNA sequences also encode this same CDR3. V and J are TRBV14 and TRBJ2-7, with TRBD1 matching 7 bases. Germline V lookup: CDR1 SGHDN, CDR2 FVKESK. The V gene end was trimmed by 6 bases and the J gene end by 2 bases; junction bases not matched to a gene: 4. CDR3 length equals 13 residues. The CDR3, as DNA: TGTGCCAGCAGTTCGGGACAGACCTACGAGCAGTACTTC. This codes for CASSSGQTYEQYF.

This chain links TRBV27 with TRBJ1-4; possible D gene TRBD1, 5 bases. CDR1 MNHEY and CDR2 SMNVEV come from the germline V gene (reference sequence). The V end was cut by 2 bases, the J end by 3 bases, with 7 bases between. The CDR3 loop spans 14 amino acids. The CDR3 here is CASSLQGPNEKLFF. CDR3 DNA sequence: TGTGCCAGCAGTTTACAGGGCCCTAATGAAAAACTGTTTTTT.

This chain joins TRBV20-1 and TRBJ2-7, with unresolved D. Germline values: CDR1 DFQATT, CDR2 SNEGSKA (reference sequence). The V and J ends lost 6 bases and 3 bases respectively, with 9 bases between them. The CDR3 length is 11 residues. In nucleotides, the CDR3 is TGCAGTGCGGATTCAATCTACGAGCAGTACTTC. Protein: CSADSIYEQYF.

The J gene is TRBJ2-7, the V gene TRBV9, with 7 positions matching TRBD1. CDR3 length: 15 amino acids. J lost 0 bases, V lost 8 bases, and 11 bases had no gene match. The germline V gene encodes CDR1 SGDLS and CDR2 YYNGEE. The CDR3 sequence: CARGDSRPGSYEQYF. The CDR3 DNA reads as TGTGCCAGAGGGGACAGTCGCCCTGGCTCCTACGAGCAGTACTTC.

The V call is TRBV4-1, the J call TRBJ1-4; 7 nucleotides agree with TRBD1. CDR3 size: 16 residues. CDR1 and CDR2 from the germline V gene are MGHRA and YSYEKL. With V trimmed by 5 bases and J by 1 base, 7 bases remained unmatched. Here the CDR3 DNA reads TGCGCCAGCAGCAGGGGGCAGACGCAAACTAATGAAAAACTGTTTTTT. This codes for CASSRGQTQTNEKLFF.

This chain uses TRBV27 with TRBJ2-1; D remains unclear. The germline V gene has CDR1 MNHEY and CDR2 SMNVEV (reference sequence). The CDR3 has 14 amino acids. V was cut by 2 bases and J by 10 bases, with 15 bases left in between. The CDR3 region has the DNA TGTGCCAGCAGTTTAGTCTTCCCCCCCCCGGAGCAGTTCTTC. It yields the protein CASSLVFPPPEQFF.